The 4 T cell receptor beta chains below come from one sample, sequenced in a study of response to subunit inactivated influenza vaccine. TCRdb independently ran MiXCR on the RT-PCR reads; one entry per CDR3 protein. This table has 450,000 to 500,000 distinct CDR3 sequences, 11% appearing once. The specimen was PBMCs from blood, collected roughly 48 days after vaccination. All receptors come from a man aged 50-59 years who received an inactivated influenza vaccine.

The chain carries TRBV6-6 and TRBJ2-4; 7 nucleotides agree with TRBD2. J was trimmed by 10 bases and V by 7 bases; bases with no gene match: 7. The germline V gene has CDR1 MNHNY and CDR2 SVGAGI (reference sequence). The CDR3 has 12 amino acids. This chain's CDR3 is CASIGGGPIQYF. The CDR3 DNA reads TGTGCCAGCATCGGGGGAGGGCCTATTCAGTACTTC.

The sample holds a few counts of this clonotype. As DNA, the CDR3 is TGTGCCAGCAGCCCGACTAGCGTGAACACCGGGGAGCTGTTTTTT. Translation: CASSPTSVNTGELFF. V usage is TRBV7-9 and J usage is TRBJ2-2; 8 bases are shared with TRBD2. Germline CDR1 and CDR2: SEHNR and FQNEAQ (reference sequence). V gave up 5 bases and J gave up 1 base; unmatched junction bases: 3. The CDR3 spans 15 residues.

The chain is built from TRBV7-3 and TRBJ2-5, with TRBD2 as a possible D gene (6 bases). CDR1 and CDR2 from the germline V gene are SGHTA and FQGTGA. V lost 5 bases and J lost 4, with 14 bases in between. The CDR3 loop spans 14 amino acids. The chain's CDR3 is CASSPGTVGETQYF. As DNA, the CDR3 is TGTGCCAGCAGCCCGGGGACTGTCGGAGAGACCCAGTACTTC.

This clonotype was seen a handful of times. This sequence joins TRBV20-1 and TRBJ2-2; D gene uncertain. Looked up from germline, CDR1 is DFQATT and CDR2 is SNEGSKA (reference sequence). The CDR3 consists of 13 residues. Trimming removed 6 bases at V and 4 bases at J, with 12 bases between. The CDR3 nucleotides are TGCAGTGCCATCTCAGTGGGCACCGGGGAGCTGTTTTTT. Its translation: CSAISVGTGELFF.